These 13 T cell receptor beta chains share one sample of origin, sequenced in a study of T cells after yellow fever vaccination. A single record per CDR3 protein comes from TCRdb applying MiXCR to the 5' RACE reads. The sample contains about 69,000 distinct CDR3 sequences, approximately 6.2% of which appear only once. The specimen comprised CD4+ T cells sorted from PBMCs, sampled approximately 16 days after the first yellow fever vaccination. The receptors here all came from a man between 18 and 29 years old who received the YFV17D yellow fever vaccine.

This clonotype has ten or more counts. V usage is TRBV7-2 and J usage is TRBJ1-1, with a tentative D call TRBD1 (5 bases). Per germline, CDR1 SGHTA and CDR2 FQGNSA. V lost 4 bases and J lost 5, with 17 bases in between. The CDR3 length is 15 residues. The CDR3 protein is CASSSSGNPLTEAFF. The CDR3 DNA reads as TGTGCCAGCAGCTCCTCAGGGAATCCCCTTACTGAAGCTTTCTTT.

This clonotype was observed many times. The chain combines TRBV9 with TRBJ2-3, with D maybe TRBD2 (6 bases). CDR1 is SGDLS and CDR2 is YYNGEE in the germline V gene. The CDR3 is made up of 14 amino acids. V was cut by 1 base and J by 5 bases, with 11 bases left in between. DNA for the CDR3: TGTGCCAGCAGCGTACGGCGGGGTGAAGATACGCAGTATTTT. Amino acid sequence: CASSVRRGEDTQYF.

A few counts support this clonotype. The chain recombines TRBV7-2 with TRBJ1-2; D gene unclear. Germline V gene lookup returns CDR1 SGHTA and CDR2 FQGNSA. The CDR3 is made up of 14 amino acids. Trimming shortened V by 2 bases and J by 2 bases, and 9 bases separated the two germline ends. CDR3: CASSLWRVNYGYTF. The CDR3 region has the DNA TGTGCCAGCAGCTTATGGAGGGTCAACTATGGCTACACCTTC.

This clonotype has a count of ten or more. This chain links TRBV2 with TRBJ1-3; D gene uncertain. CDR1 and CDR2 from the germline V gene are SNHLY and FYNNEI. Trimming cost V 1 base and J 0 bases, with 7 bases left between them. This CDR3 is built from 15 residues. CDR3 nucleotides: TGTGCCAGCAGTGAAGAGGGATACTCTGGAAACACCATATATTTT. This translates into CASSEEGYSGNTIYF.

Regarding this clonotype: A much more abundant neighbour one base away suggests this may be a read error. CDR3 region: CASGGGSYNSPLHF. Here the CDR3 DNA reads TGTGCCAGTGGCGGCGGCTCCTATAATTCACCCCTCCACTTT. The V and J genes are TRBV19 and TRBJ1-6; D remains unclear. V dropped 8 bases and J dropped 0 bases, with 8 bases sitting between them. The germline V gene has CDR1 LNHDA and CDR2 SQIVND (reference sequence). The CDR3 consists of 14 residues.

This clonotype was observed many times. The chain combines TRBV20-1 with TRBJ1-2; D gene uncertain. V lost 3 bases and J 0 bases, leaving 5 bases between the germline ends. Germline V lookup: CDR1 DFQATT, CDR2 SNEGSKA (reference sequence). This CDR3 has 12 residues. CDR3 nucleotide sequence: TGCAGTGCTAGGACACCTAACTATGGCTACACCTTC. Translating gives CSARTPNYGYTF.

This clonotype was recorded many times. The V call is TRBV20-1, the J call TRBJ2-5; TRBD2 matches at 9 bases. Unmatched junction bases numbered 12, after V lost 5 bases and J lost 5 bases. CDR1 DFQATT and CDR2 SNEGSKA come from the germline V gene (reference sequence). The CDR3 totals 15 residues. In nucleotides, the CDR3 is TGCAGTGCTCAATTGGGCGGGGGGGCCCGGGAGACCCAGTACTTC. Protein sequence: CSAQLGGGARETQYF.

This clonotype occurred many times. J is TRBJ2-7 and V is TRBV6-2 or TRBV6-3; D is tentatively TRBD1 or TRBD2 (5 bases each). The CDR3 consists of 14 residues. Germline-derived CDR1 and CDR2 are MNHEY and SVGEGT. Between the trimmed V and J ends, which lost 8 bases and 1 base, there was a span of 15 bases. CDR3 loop: CASRSGTSSYEQYV. The DNA of the CDR3 is TGTGCCAGCCGCTCCGGGACCTCTTCCTACGAGCAGTACGTC.

This clonotype has a count of ten or more. V usage is TRBV7-8 and J usage is TRBJ1-2, with D possibly matching TRBD1 (5 bases). The CDR3 consists of 17 residues. Trimming cost V 1 base and J 4 bases, with 19 bases left between them. Germline CDR1 is SGHVS and CDR2 is FQNEAQ. The CDR3 DNA sequence: TGTGCCAGCAGCTTAGGCTCCTCGGGGGTTACGAGCTATGGCTACACCTTC. Its protein is CASSLGSSGVTSYGYTF.

This clonotype was observed many times. The chain recombines TRBV10-3 with TRBJ2-5; D tentatively fits TRBD1 or TRBD2 (5 bases each). The CDR3 sequence is 15 residues long. Germline-derived CDR1 and CDR2 are ENHRY and SYGVKD. V shed 0 bases and J shed 2 bases, with 10 bases lying between them. The CDR3 DNA sequence: TGTGCCATCAGTGAGTCGAGGGGACCACAAGAGACCCAGTACTTC. It yields the protein CAISESRGPQETQYF.

In this sample, this clonotype turned up a few times. The chain recombines TRBV7-2 with TRBJ2-7, with 9 bases that match TRBD2. CDR3 length equals 15 residues. J was trimmed by 7 bases and V by 3 bases; bases with no gene match: 10. The germline gives CDR1 SGHTA, CDR2 FQGNSA. The CDR3 here is CASSFVAGARREQYF. Written as DNA, the CDR3 is TGTGCCAGCAGCTTCGTAGCGGGGGCTCGTCGGGAGCAGTACTTC.

This clonotype was seen ten or more times. The CDR3 coding sequence is TGCGCCAGCAGGCCAGACAGGTTTTGGGTTTCCGATGAGCAGTTCTTC. It translates to CASRPDRFWVSDEQFF. The chain recombines TRBV5-1 with TRBJ2-1; perhaps TRBD1 as D (6 bases). V was trimmed by 5 bases and J by 8 bases, leaving 23 bases between them. The CDR3 length is 16 residues. Germline CDR1 and CDR2: SGHRS and YFSETQ.

This clonotype came up many times. V usage is TRBV5-1 and J usage is TRBJ2-3; D may match TRBD1 or TRBD2 (6 bases each). The V end lost 1 base, the J end lost 4 bases, and 13 bases lay between the germline ends. The germline V gene has CDR1 SGHRS and CDR2 YFSETQ. This CDR3 has 15 residues. The CDR3 nucleotides read TGCGCCAGCAGCTTGAACTCAGGGGAGGCAGATACGCAGTATTTT. This translates into CASSLNSGEADTQYF. The entire variable domain, with the rest obtained from reference TRBV5-1 and TRBJ2-3, is as follows: KAGVTQTPRYLIKTRGQQVTLSCSPISGHRSVSWYQQTPGQGLQFLFEYFSETQRNKGNFPGRFSGRQFSNSRSEMNVSTLELGDSALYLCASSLNSGEADTQYFGPGTRLTVL.